This TCR beta chain was identified during a study of shared clonotypes between healthy human individuals. A split of CD4+ cells into CD45RA+ naive and CD45RA-negative memory subsets was performed. The data were produced by immunoSEQ multiplex PCR, yet TCRdb's version contains in-frame clones alone and is incomplete. There are just over 2,000,000 clones in the sample; 95% occur only once, and 0.13% lies in the top ten. Germline V gene data show CDR1 as GTSNPN and CDR2 as SVGIG (reference sequence). V gave up 1 base and J gave up 0 bases; unmatched junction bases: 1. The CDR3 runs to 15 residues. The source material was naive CD4+ T cells sorted from blood. The sample's subset: CD45RA+ positively selected. The chain links TRBV30 to TRBJ2-1; 9 bases align to TRBD2. The sequence derives from a man aged 18 to 29 in good health. CDR3 coding DNA: TGTGCCTGGAGTGGCGGGAGGGTCTCCTACAATGAGCAGTTCTTC. This encodes CAWSGGRVSYNEQFF.